Included here is one T cell receptor (beta chain) sequence, with context. The J segment lost 2 bases and the V segment lost 3 bases, leaving 4 bases of the junction unmatched. This CDR3 has 15 residues. Looked up from germline, CDR1 is LGHDT and CDR2 is YNNKEL (reference sequence). These data come from a study of blood T cell repertoires in COVID-19. Profiled with immunoSEQ multiplex PCR; TCRdb holds only in-frame clones, not every one. Of under 200,000 clones detected, roughly 87% appear once; the ten largest clones hold roughly 7%. Recruitment covered roughly 22 US areas and drew participants whose ages spanned about 18 to 90 years. Cohort allocation depended upon clinical history that participants reported. Donors in Cohort 3 who had recovered were those with two negative PCRs, healthcare professional clearance, or resolution of their symptoms.

This sequence originates from a woman between 50 and 59 years old who had recovered from COVID-19. Sequencing used PBMCs or T cells enriched from blood (not recorded which). This chain uses TRBV3-1 (or the pseudogene TRBV3-2) with TRBJ2-5; 9 positions agree with TRBD2. The CDR3 reads CASSQGLAGQETQYF. In DNA, the CDR3 is TGTGCCAGCAGCCAGGGGCTAGCGGGACAAGAGACCCAGTACTTC.